The 14 T cell receptor beta chains below were found in one sample sequenced in a study of OX40 agonist ivuxolimab in advanced cancers. Produced via immunoSEQ multiplex PCR; TCRdb's table is partial and in-frame only. Of some 70,000 clones detected, 65% to 90% appear once; the ten largest clones hold 1.4%. This specimen consisted of CD4+ or CD8+ T cells sorted from blood, obtained in a trial of the OX40 agonist ivuxolimab. These receptors were obtained from an adult with an advanced solid tumor such as melanoma, head and neck, liver or kidney cancer.

The chain combines TRBV5-6 with TRBJ2-3; maybe TRBD1 (6 bases). The CDR3 length is 13 residues. Per the germline V gene, CDR1 is SGHDT and CDR2 is YYEEEE. Trimming removed 4 bases at V and 4 bases at J, with 10 bases between. This chain's CDR3 is CASSRTASDTQYF. DNA of the CDR3: TGTGCCAGCAGCCGGACAGCCTCAGATACGCAGTATTTT.

This clone was observed a handful of times. This chain connects TRBV14 to TRBJ1-2, with D perhaps matching TRBD1 (5 bases). CDR1 is SGHDN, CDR2 FVKESK, per germline. Trimming shortened V by 4 bases and J by 5 bases, and 23 bases separated the two germline ends. The CDR3 is 17 amino acids. The CDR3 sequence: CASSPGRRGILTYGYTF. The CDR3 DNA reads TGTGCCAGCAGCCCGGGACGGCGGGGTATCCTCACTTATGGCTACACCTTC.

The gene calls are TRBV6-1 and TRBJ1-2; 11 positions agree with TRBD1. CDR1 and CDR2 from the germline V gene are MNHNS and SASEGT. Germline trimming cut 2 bases from V and 5 bases from J; bases unmatched to any gene: 7. This CDR3 has 16 amino acids. CDR3 in amino acids: CASSERTGGVAYGYTF. In DNA form, the CDR3 reads TGTGCCAGCAGTGAAAGGACAGGGGGCGTCGCTTATGGCTACACCTTC.

The chain recombines TRBV6-1 with TRBJ1-2, with D perhaps TRBD1 (5 bases). V lost 4 bases, J lost 4 bases, and 16 bases lay in between. Germline lookup yields CDR1 MNHNS and CDR2 SASEGT. The CDR3 loop spans 15 amino acids. The chain's CDR3 is CASSVSLTEPYGYTF. The CDR3 DNA is TGTGCCAGCAGTGTTAGCTTGACAGAGCCCTATGGCTACACCTTC.

The V gene is TRBV19, the J gene TRBJ2-3; 7 bases are a match to TRBD2. Germline-derived CDR1 and CDR2 are LNHDA and SQIVND (reference sequence). This CDR3 has 14 amino acids. The trim removed 1 base at V and 3 bases at J, leaving 1 base unmatched. The CDR3 sequence: CASSIAGGTDTQYF. The CDR3 region has the DNA TGTGCCAGTAGTATAGCGGGGGGAACAGATACGCAGTATTTT.

DNA of the CDR3: TGTGCCAGTAGTATCTTGTATCGGGGTCCTAATTCACCCCTCCACTTT. It encodes CASSILYRGPNSPLHF. The rearrangement uses TRBV19 and TRBJ1-6; no firm D call. The CDR3 sequence is 16 residues long. Trimming pared 3 bases from V and 6 bases from J, leaving 15 bases between. Per germline, CDR1 LNHDA and CDR2 SQIVND (reference sequence).

The V gene is TRBV11-2, the J gene TRBJ2-7; D ambiguous. The CDR3 contains 16 residues. V lost 0 bases, J lost 2 bases, and 14 bases lay in between. From germline, CDR1 is SGHAT and CDR2 FQNNGV. CDR3 amino acids: CASSLEINSLPYEQYF. CDR3 nucleotides: TGTGCCAGCAGCTTAGAAATCAACTCGCTCCCCTACGAGCAGTACTTC.

This chain links TRBV7-2 with TRBJ2-7; 8 nucleotides agree with TRBD2. The CDR3 totals 15 residues. Germline CDR1 and CDR2: SGHTA and FQGNSA. The V and J ends lost 6 bases and 3 bases, in that order; junction bases with no gene match: 10. The CDR3 loop reads CASRLPGGLGYEQYF. In DNA form, the CDR3 reads TGTGCCAGCAGACTTCCGGGGGGGCTGGGCTACGAGCAGTACTTC. Supplemented by reference TRBV7-2 and TRBJ2-7, the full variable domain reads GAGVSQSPSNKVTEKGKDVELRCDPISGHTALYWYRQSLGQGLEFLIYFQGNSAPDKSGLPSDRFSAERTGGSVSTLTIQRTQQEDSAVYLCASRLPGGLGYEQYFGPGTRLTVT.

The chain recombines TRBV19 with TRBJ2-2; 7 bases agree with TRBD1. Germline V gene sequence: CDR1 LNHDA, CDR2 SQIVND (reference sequence). Unmatched junction bases numbered 15, after V lost 7 bases and J lost 10 bases. CDR3 length equals 15 residues. DNA of the CDR3: TGTGCCAGTACCTACTCCGACAGGGTACGGGCGGAGCTGTTTTTT. As protein: CASTYSDRVRAELFF.

J is TRBJ2-3 and V is TRBV5-1; D possibly matches TRBD1 or TRBD2 (6 bases each). V was clipped by 3 bases and J by 0 bases, with 11 bases between them. CDR1 is SGHRS, CDR2 YFSETQ, per germline. The CDR3 length is 15 residues. The CDR3: CASSSTGASTDTQYF. The CDR3 DNA follows: TGCGCCAGCAGCTCGACGGGGGCCAGCACAGATACGCAGTATTTT.

The genes are TRBV7-2 and TRBJ2-1; D might be TRBD2 (6 bases). With 5 bases removed from V and 8 bases from J, the gap between germline ends came to 19 bases. From germline, CDR1 is SGHTA and CDR2 FQGNSA. The CDR3 runs 15 residues. The CDR3 DNA reads as TGTGCCAGCAGCACCGGGGCGGGGTTGGGATATGAGCAGTTCTTC. This gives the protein CASSTGAGLGYEQFF.

The chain employs TRBV6-1 and TRBJ1-1, with 7 positions matching TRBD1. Germline CDR1 MNHNS, CDR2 SASEGT. This CDR3 has 11 amino acids. V was clipped by 6 bases and J by 10 bases; unmatched bases: 5. The CDR3 spells CASREQGPAFF. Here the CDR3 DNA reads TGTGCCAGCAGGGAACAGGGGCCAGCTTTCTTT.

The chain couples TRBV19 to TRBJ1-6, with a tentative D call TRBD1 (6 bases). V was pared by 2 bases and J by 9 bases, with 11 bases between. Per the germline V gene, CDR1 is LNHDA and CDR2 is SQIVND (reference sequence). The CDR3 loop spans 14 amino acids. The CDR3 is CASSISRGGSPLHF. The CDR3 DNA reads as TGTGCCAGTAGTATATCCAGGGGTGGTTCACCCCTCCACTTT.

The chain combines TRBV19 with TRBJ2-1, with D unclear. This CDR3 comprises 11 residues. The germline CDR1 and CDR2 sequences are LNHDA and SQIVND (reference sequence). The V end was cut by 5 bases, the J end by 9 bases, with 8 bases between. The CDR3 DNA is TGTGCCAGTAGTCCCTTGAGTGAGCAGTTCTTC. It yields the protein CASSPLSEQFF.